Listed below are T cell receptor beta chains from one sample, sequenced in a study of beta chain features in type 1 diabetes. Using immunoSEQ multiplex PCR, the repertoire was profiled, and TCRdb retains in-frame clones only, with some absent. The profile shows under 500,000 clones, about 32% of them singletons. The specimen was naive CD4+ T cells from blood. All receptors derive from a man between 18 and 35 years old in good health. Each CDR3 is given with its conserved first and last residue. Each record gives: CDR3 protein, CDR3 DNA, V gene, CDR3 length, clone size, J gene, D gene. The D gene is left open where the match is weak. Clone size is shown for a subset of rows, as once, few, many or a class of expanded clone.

CDR3 protein: CASSVAKQETQYF
CDR3 DNA: TGTGCCAGCAGCGTGGCTAAGCAAGAGACCCAGTACTTC
V gene: TRBV9
CDR3 length: 13
clone size: few
J gene: TRBJ2-5
D gene: -

CDR3 protein: CASSLLAGEQYF
CDR3 DNA: TGCGCCAGCAGCTTGTTAGCTGGAGAGCAGTACTTC
V gene: TRBV5-1
CDR3 length: 12
clone size: few
J gene: TRBJ2-7
D gene: -

CDR3 protein: CASSSGLAETQYF
CDR3 DNA: TGTGCCAGCAGCTCGGGACTAGCAGAGACCCAGTACTTC
V gene: TRBV7-2
CDR3 length: 13
clone size: -
J gene: TRBJ2-5
D gene: TRBD2

CDR3 protein: CASSQVYRETQYF
CDR3 DNA: TGCGCCAGCAGCCAAGTCTACCGGGAGACCCAGTACTTC
V gene: TRBV4-3
CDR3 length: 13
clone size: -
J gene: TRBJ2-5
D gene: -

CDR3 protein: CASSQGGSGHNEQFF
CDR3 DNA: TGTGCCAGCAGCCAAGGAGGTAGTGGTCACAATGAGCAGTTCTTC
V gene: TRBV4-2
CDR3 length: 15
clone size: few
J gene: TRBJ2-1
D gene: -

CDR3 protein: CASSLANRDYNEQFF
CDR3 DNA: TGCGCCAGCAGCTTGGCCAACAGGGATTACAATGAGCAGTTCTTC
V gene: TRBV5-1
CDR3 length: 15
clone size: -
J gene: TRBJ2-1
D gene: -

CDR3 protein: CASSLLGPTYNEQFF
CDR3 DNA: TGTGCCAGCAGCTTGTTAGGGCCTACTTACAATGAGCAGTTCTTC
V gene: TRBV7-2
CDR3 length: 15
clone size: few
J gene: TRBJ2-1
D gene: -

CDR3 protein: CASSLVQGSSYEQYF
CDR3 DNA: TGTGCCAGCAGCTTAGTACAGGGTAGCTCCTACGAGCAGTACTTC
V gene: TRBV7-8
CDR3 length: 15
clone size: few
J gene: TRBJ2-7
D gene: -

CDR3 protein: CASSLYRGRETQYF
CDR3 DNA: TGTGCCAGCAGCCTATACAGGGGCAGGGAGACCCAGTACTTC
V gene: TRBV5-4
CDR3 length: 14
clone size: -
J gene: TRBJ2-5
D gene: TRBD1

CDR3 protein: CASSPRERGSNEQFF
CDR3 DNA: TGTGCCAGCTCACCCCGAGAGAGGGGGAGCAATGAGCAGTTCTTC
V gene: TRBV18
CDR3 length: 15
clone size: -
J gene: TRBJ2-1
D gene: -

CDR3 protein: CASSSGQNTGELFF
CDR3 DNA: TGTGCCAGCAGTTCCGGACAGAACACCGGGGAGCTGTTTTTT
V gene: TRBV28
CDR3 length: 14
clone size: few
J gene: TRBJ2-2
D gene: -

CDR3 protein: CAWSTQGVYNEQFF
CDR3 DNA: TGTGCCTGGAGTACACAGGGGGTGTACAATGAGCAGTTCTTC
V gene: TRBV30
CDR3 length: 14
clone size: -
J gene: TRBJ2-1
D gene: TRBD1

CDR3 protein: CASRRTGIETQYF
CDR3 DNA: TGTGCCAGCAGGCGTACAGGGATAGAGACCCAGTACTTC
V gene: TRBV7-9
CDR3 length: 13
clone size: -
J gene: TRBJ2-5
D gene: -

CDR3 protein: CSVGHRGGELFF
CDR3 DNA: TGCAGCGTCGGACACCGTGGCGGGGAGCTGTTTTTT
V gene: TRBV29-1
CDR3 length: 12
clone size: few
J gene: TRBJ2-2
D gene: -

CDR3 protein: CASGPLAGNYEQYF
CDR3 DNA: TGCGCCAGCGGGCCTCTAGCGGGAAACTACGAGCAGTACTTC
V gene: TRBV5-1
CDR3 length: 14
clone size: -
J gene: TRBJ2-7
D gene: TRBD2

CDR3 protein: CASSQSPTRYNEQFF
CDR3 DNA: TGCGCCAGCAGTCAATCACCAACAAGGTACAATGAGCAGTTCTTC
V gene: TRBV23-1
CDR3 length: 15
clone size: few
J gene: TRBJ2-1
D gene: -

CDR3 protein: CAISGLGDNEQFF
CDR3 DNA: TGTGCCATCAGCGGGTTGGGGGACAATGAGCAGTTCTTC
V gene: TRBV10-3
CDR3 length: 13
clone size: few
J gene: TRBJ2-1
D gene: -

CDR3 protein: CSVGKQGFRFPEAFF
CDR3 DNA: TGCAGCGTTGGTAAACAGGGGTTCCGATTCCCTGAAGCTTTCTTT
V gene: TRBV29-1
CDR3 length: 15
clone size: few
J gene: TRBJ1-1
D gene: TRBD1

CDR3 protein: CASSVEPANYGYTF
CDR3 DNA: TGTGCCAGCAGCGTAGAACCGGCCAACTATGGCTACACCTTC
V gene: TRBV9
CDR3 length: 14
clone size: -
J gene: TRBJ1-2
D gene: -

CDR3 protein: CASSLGDPQETQYF
CDR3 DNA: TGTGCCAGCAGCTTAGGGGACCCTCAAGAGACCCAGTACTTC
V gene: TRBV7-2
CDR3 length: 14
clone size: -
J gene: TRBJ2-5
D gene: -

CDR3 protein: CAWSVASGVHNEQFF
CDR3 DNA: TGTGCCTGGAGTGTGGCTAGCGGGGTTCACAATGAGCAGTTCTTC
V gene: TRBV30
CDR3 length: 15
clone size: -
J gene: TRBJ2-1
D gene: TRBD2

CDR3 protein: CAWSVNHNEQFF
CDR3 DNA: TGTGCCTGGAGTGTAAACCACAATGAGCAGTTCTTC
V gene: TRBV30
CDR3 length: 12
clone size: few
J gene: TRBJ2-1
D gene: -

CDR3 protein: CASGLRYNEQFF
CDR3 DNA: TGTGCCAGCGGATTGAGGTACAATGAGCAGTTCTTC
V gene: TRBV7-8
CDR3 length: 12
clone size: -
J gene: TRBJ2-1
D gene: -

CDR3 protein: CASSEGQGEQFF
CDR3 DNA: TGTGCCAGCAGTGAAGGTCAGGGGGAGCAGTTCTTC
V gene: TRBV2
CDR3 length: 12
clone size: -
J gene: TRBJ2-1
D gene: -

CDR3 protein: CSVGGRLNTEAFF
CDR3 DNA: TGCAGCGTTGGGGGACGGTTGAACACTGAAGCTTTCTTT
V gene: TRBV29-1
CDR3 length: 13
clone size: -
J gene: TRBJ1-1
D gene: -

CDR3 protein: CASRMRTSGADSSYEQYF
CDR3 DNA: TGTGCCAGCAGAATGAGGACTAGCGGGGCGGACAGCTCCTACGAGCAGTACTTC
V gene: TRBV5-4
CDR3 length: 18
clone size: -
J gene: TRBJ2-7
D gene: TRBD2

CDR3 protein: CSVAEGGIEQYF
CDR3 DNA: TGCAGCGTTGCCGAGGGAGGAATCGAGCAGTACTTC
V gene: TRBV29-1
CDR3 length: 12
clone size: -
J gene: TRBJ2-7
D gene: -

CDR3 protein: CASSPEGLTNEQFF
CDR3 DNA: TGTGCCAGCAGCCCCGAGGGACTAACTAATGAGCAGTTCTTC
V gene: TRBV7-9
CDR3 length: 14
clone size: -
J gene: TRBJ2-1
D gene: TRBD2

CDR3 protein: CASSRSGTSTDTQYF
CDR3 DNA: TGTGCCAGCAGCCGAAGCGGGACTAGCACAGATACGCAGTATTTT
V gene: TRBV7-3
CDR3 length: 15
clone size: -
J gene: TRBJ2-3
D gene: TRBD2

CDR3 protein: CASSLQRNTQYF
CDR3 DNA: TGTGCCAGCAGCTTACAGCGTAATACGCAGTATTTT
V gene: TRBV13
CDR3 length: 12
clone size: -
J gene: TRBJ2-3
D gene: -

CDR3 protein: CSVAGLMNTEAFF
CDR3 DNA: TGCAGCGTCGCGGGACTCATGAACACTGAAGCTTTCTTT
V gene: TRBV29-1
CDR3 length: 13
clone size: few
J gene: TRBJ1-1
D gene: -

CDR3 protein: CSVGTAYEQYF
CDR3 DNA: TGCAGTGTAGGGACAGCCTACGAGCAGTACTTC
V gene: TRBV20-1
CDR3 length: 11
clone size: few
J gene: TRBJ2-7
D gene: TRBD1

CDR3 protein: CAWSGRGPPSTDTQYF
CDR3 DNA: TGTGCCTGGAGTGGTCGGGGCCCCCCTAGCACAGATACGCAGTATTTT
V gene: TRBV30
CDR3 length: 16
clone size: -
J gene: TRBJ2-3
D gene: -

CDR3 protein: CASSLGTETYNEQFF
CDR3 DNA: TGCGCCAGCAGCTTGGGGACTGAGACCTACAATGAGCAGTTCTTC
V gene: TRBV5-1
CDR3 length: 15
clone size: -
J gene: TRBJ2-1
D gene: -

CDR3 protein: CASSQEEGYGYTF
CDR3 DNA: TGTGCCAGCAGCCAAGAAGAGGGCTATGGCTACACCTTC
V gene: TRBV14
CDR3 length: 13
clone size: -
J gene: TRBJ1-2
D gene: -

CDR3 protein: CAISSLDLDSYEQYF
CDR3 DNA: TGTGCCATCAGTTCTCTAGACTTAGACTCCTACGAGCAGTACTTC
V gene: TRBV10-3
CDR3 length: 15
clone size: -
J gene: TRBJ2-7
D gene: -

CDR3 protein: CAWSARTGNGYTF
CDR3 DNA: TGTGCCTGGAGCGCCCGGACTGGGAATGGCTACACCTTC
V gene: TRBV30
CDR3 length: 13
clone size: -
J gene: TRBJ1-2
D gene: -

CDR3 protein: CSVEPSINNEQFF
CDR3 DNA: TGCAGCGTTGAACCCAGTATTAACAATGAGCAGTTCTTC
V gene: TRBV29-1
CDR3 length: 13
clone size: -
J gene: TRBJ2-1
D gene: -

CDR3 protein: CASSREVGVQYF
CDR3 DNA: TGTGCCAGCAGTCGGGAGGTCGGGGTTCAGTACTTC
V gene: TRBV6-6
CDR3 length: 12
clone size: -
J gene: TRBJ2-4
D gene: TRBD2

CDR3 protein: CSAAYGNEQFF
CDR3 DNA: TGCAGTGCTGCCTATGGCAATGAGCAGTTCTTC
V gene: TRBV20-1
CDR3 length: 11
clone size: few
J gene: TRBJ2-1
D gene: -

CDR3 protein: CASSLVVQENEQFF
CDR3 DNA: TGTGCCAGCAGCTTAGTTGTACAGGAAAATGAGCAGTTCTTC
V gene: TRBV7-9
CDR3 length: 14
clone size: -
J gene: TRBJ2-1
D gene: -

CDR3 protein: CASSPPFGNTIYF
CDR3 DNA: TGTGCCAGCAGTCCCCCGTTCGGAAACACCATATATTTT
V gene: TRBV28
CDR3 length: 13
clone size: few
J gene: TRBJ1-3
D gene: -

CDR3 protein: CSVDQDRYYGYTF
CDR3 DNA: TGCAGCGTTGACCAGGATAGGTACTATGGCTACACCTTC
V gene: TRBV29-1
CDR3 length: 13
clone size: -
J gene: TRBJ1-2
D gene: -

CDR3 protein: CASSVGTGGNTIYF
CDR3 DNA: TGTGCCAGCAGCGTAGGAACAGGCGGAAACACCATATATTTT
V gene: TRBV9
CDR3 length: 14
clone size: -
J gene: TRBJ1-3
D gene: -

CDR3 protein: CSVEKASTQYF
CDR3 DNA: TGCAGCGTTGAAAAAGCCAGTACGCAGTATTTT
V gene: TRBV29-1
CDR3 length: 11
clone size: -
J gene: TRBJ2-3
D gene: -

CDR3 protein: CAWSADTYEQYF
CDR3 DNA: TGTGCCTGGAGTGCCGACACCTACGAGCAGTACTTC
V gene: TRBV30
CDR3 length: 12
clone size: few
J gene: TRBJ2-7
D gene: -

CDR3 protein: CSVEGGDLVYF
CDR3 DNA: TGCAGCGTTGAAGGGGGGGACCTGGTGTACTTC
V gene: TRBV29-1
CDR3 length: 11
clone size: -
J gene: TRBJ2-5
D gene: -

CDR3 protein: CAWSVLGPDTQYF
CDR3 DNA: TGTGCCTGGAGTGTACTTGGGCCAGATACGCAGTATTTT
V gene: TRBV30
CDR3 length: 13
clone size: -
J gene: TRBJ2-3
D gene: -